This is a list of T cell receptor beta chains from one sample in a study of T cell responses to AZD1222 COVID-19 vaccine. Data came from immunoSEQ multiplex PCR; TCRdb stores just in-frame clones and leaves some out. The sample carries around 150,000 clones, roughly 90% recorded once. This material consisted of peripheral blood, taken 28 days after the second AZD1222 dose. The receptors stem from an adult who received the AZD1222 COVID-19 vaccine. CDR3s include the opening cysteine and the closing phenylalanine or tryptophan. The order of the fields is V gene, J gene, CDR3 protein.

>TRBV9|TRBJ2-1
CASSVGARGGVGNEQFF
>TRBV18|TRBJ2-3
CASSLRTGGSSTDTQYF
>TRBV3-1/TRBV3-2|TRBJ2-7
CASTSTTAGGQNKQYF
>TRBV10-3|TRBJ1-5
CAISDPRGAQGNQPQHF
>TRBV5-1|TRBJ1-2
CASRFDSLYGYTF
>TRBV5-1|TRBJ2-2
CASSFNRGLTGELFF
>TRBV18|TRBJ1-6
CASSLTGSVGNSPLHF
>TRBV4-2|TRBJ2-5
CASSEFVLVETQYF
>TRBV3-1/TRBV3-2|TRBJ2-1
CASSQETPAGESSYNEQFF
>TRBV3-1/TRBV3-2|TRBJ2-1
CASSLATGLAGTRGNEQFF
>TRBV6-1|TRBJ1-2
CASSEAGGSDYGYTF
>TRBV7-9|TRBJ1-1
CASSARQGGTEAFF
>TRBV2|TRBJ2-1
CASSEAAPTGGADEQFF
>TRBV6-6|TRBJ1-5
CASSPGQGLRPQHF
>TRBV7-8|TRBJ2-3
CASSLGLAGATTDTQYF
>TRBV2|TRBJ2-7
CASSQGVYYEQYF
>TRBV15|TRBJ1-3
CATSRESLAFSGNTIYF
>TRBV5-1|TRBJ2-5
CASSLAGGRETQYF
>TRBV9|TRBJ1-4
CASSVGGRLDEKLFF
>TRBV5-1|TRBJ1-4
CASSLAGQPNEKLFF